The clone carrying this T cell receptor beta chain showed up just a few times. No antigen is known for it. PCR primers comprised 60 Vbeta and 13 Jbeta primers. Sequencing used immunoSEQ multiplex PCR; TCRdb keeps in-frame clones, though not all of them. The sample has around 120,000 clones, about 80% seen once; the top ten hold more than 7%. The data stem from a study of cytomegalovirus exposure and HLA in healthy donors. Study-wide results and caveats: Highly shared variants forming one cluster were likely a sequencing artifact. In terms of immune exposure information, only CMV serostatus was available. V segments that were indistinguishable, TRBV6-2 and TRBV6-3 among them, were omitted from analysis.

Germline V gene data show CDR1 as SGDLS and CDR2 as YYNGEE. With 3 bases removed from V and 9 bases from J, the gap between germline ends came to 18 bases. This CDR3 is built from 14 residues. The sequenced sample was PBMCs. The chain is built from TRBV9 and TRBJ1-1, with D hard to call. This TCR came from a woman between 50 and 59 years old in good health and CMV-seropositive. In DNA form, the CDR3 reads TGTGCCAGCAGCGGCCCAGACCCCTCGGGTAAAGCTTTCTTT. This sequence encodes CASSGPDPSGKAFF.